The next 12 T cell receptor beta chains were all read from a single sample in a study of T cell changes during pregnancy in multiple sclerosis. Profiling relied on immunoSEQ multiplex PCR, and the TCRdb table lists in-frame clones only, not all of them. Seen here are 69,000 or so clones, approximately 92% observed once, and the top ten hold 1.5% to 2.5%. This specimen was peripheral blood, taken in the third trimester of pregnancy. These receptors originate from a female donor in good health, enrolled as a control in a pregnancy study.

This chain connects TRBV28 to TRBJ2-7; TRBD1 aligns across 7 bases. Trimming removed 5 bases from V and 1 base from J; junction bases left unmatched: 2. This CDR3 has 13 residues. The germline gives CDR1 MDHEN, CDR2 SYDVKM. CDR3 amino acids: CASSPGQSYEQYF. For the CDR3, the DNA is TGTGCCAGCAGTCCGGGACAGTCCTACGAGCAGTACTTC.

The CDR3 bases are TGCAGCTCGGGGCGGGGGCCCTCCCAAGAGACCCAGTACTTC. As protein: CSSGRGPSQETQYF. The chain uses TRBV29-1 and TRBJ2-5; the D gene is possibly TRBD2 (7 bases). The CDR3 has 14 residues. Germline lookup yields CDR1 SQVTM and CDR2 ANQGSEA. The V gene lost 8 bases and the J gene lost 1 base, with 17 bases spanning the gap.

This clone has just one count. The chain joins TRBV7-9 to TRBJ1-5; no clear D gene. The germline CDR1 and CDR2 sequences are SEHNR and FQNEAQ (reference sequence). This CDR3 region has 13 residues. The V end was cut by 5 bases, the J end by 2 bases, with 7 bases between. The CDR3 spells CASSLPGNQPQHF. As DNA, the CDR3 is TGTGCCAGCAGCCTCCCTGGCAATCAGCCCCAGCATTTT.

The chain combines TRBV15 with TRBJ2-7; 8 positions match TRBD1. CDR3 length equals 17 residues. Germline lookup yields CDR1 LNHNV and CDR2 YYDKDF (reference sequence). The ends lost 3 bases at V and 4 bases at J; junction bases unmatched: 14. CDR3 coding DNA: TGTGCCACCAGCAGCCCGATCGGACAGGGCGAGGGTTACGAGCAGTACTTC. This encodes CATSSPIGQGEGYEQYF.

The V call is TRBV7-2, the J call TRBJ2-2; the D gene is possibly TRBD1 (5 bases). The CDR3 loop spans 14 amino acids. The V end lost 4 bases, the J end lost 4 bases, and 10 bases lay between the germline ends. Per germline, CDR1 SGHTA and CDR2 FQGNSA. Here the CDR3 DNA reads TGTGCCAGCAGCTCTCAGGGATTCACCGGGGAGCTGTTTTTT. It yields the protein CASSSQGFTGELFF.

In DNA form, the CDR3 reads TGTGCCAGTAGTAACCGACCGGGACAGAGAGATACGCAGTATTTT. Its translation: CASSNRPGQRDTQYF. V usage is TRBV19 and J usage is TRBJ2-3; 7 nucleotides line up with TRBD1. The CDR3 sequence is 15 residues long. Per the germline V gene, CDR1 is LNHDA and CDR2 is SQIVND (reference sequence). Trimming cost V 4 bases and J 5 bases; bases outside gene matches: 9.

V and J are TRBV5-4 and TRBJ2-3; TRBD1 matches 10 bases. Germline loops: CDR1 SGHNT, CDR2 YYREEE (reference sequence). This CDR3 spans 14 amino acids. The trim removed 3 bases at V and 3 bases at J, leaving 1 base unmatched. Here the CDR3 reads CASSWDRGTDTQYF. The CDR3, as DNA: TGTGCCAGCAGCTGGGACAGGGGAACAGATACGCAGTATTTT.

V usage is TRBV29-1 and J usage is TRBJ2-1; TRBD2 matches at 13 bases. This CDR3 contains 14 residues. V lost 6 bases, J lost 5 bases, and 4 bases stayed unmatched. Germline values: CDR1 SQVTM, CDR2 ANQGSEA. The CDR3 DNA is TGCAGCGTCTTTGGGACTAGCGGGAACAATGAGCAGTTCTTC. Translating it yields CSVFGTSGNNEQFF.

This rearrangement joins TRBV7-3 to TRBJ2-1; 11 bases agree with TRBD2. J lost 7 bases, V lost 2 bases, and 4 bases had no gene match. The CDR3 runs 15 residues. CDR1 is SGHTA and CDR2 is FQGTGA in the germline V gene. CDR3 bases: TGTGCCAGCAGCTTACAGACTAGCGGGATTAATGAGCAGTTCTTC. The encoded protein is CASSLQTSGINEQFF. The variable domain in full, completed from reference TRBV7-3 and TRBJ2-1, reads GAGVSQTPSNKVTEKGKYVELRCDPISGHTALYWYRQSLGQGPEFLIYFQGTGAADDSGLPNDRFFAVRPEGSVSTLKIQRTERGDSAVYLCASSLQTSGINEQFFGPGTRLTVL.

The chain has TRBV4-1 and TRBJ1-1; D uncertain. This CDR3 region has 17 residues. Germline assignment: CDR1 MGHRA and CDR2 YSYEKL. The V and J ends lost 1 base and 5 bases respectively, with 20 bases between them. The CDR3, as DNA: TGCGCCAGCAGCCAAGGTCCCAGCCCCCTGCGCAGGACTGAAGCTTTCTTT. Encoded protein: CASSQGPSPLRRTEAFF.

This chain uses TRBV2 with TRBJ1-2; 8 nucleotides line up with TRBD1. CDR1 SNHLY and CDR2 FYNNEI come from the germline V gene. There are 12 residues in the CDR3. The CDR3 protein is CVGAGGSYGYTF. As DNA, the CDR3 is TGTGTTGGGGCAGGGGGCTCATATGGCTACACCTTC.

The chain carries TRBV11-2 and TRBJ2-7, with D possibly TRBD2 on 7 matching bases. There are 17 residues in the CDR3. Germline lookup yields CDR1 SGHAT and CDR2 FQNNGV. V lost 1 base to trimming and J lost 1 base, with 17 bases between them. The CDR3 spells CASSLGTGGQKSYEQYF. The CDR3 DNA reads TGTGCCAGCAGCTTAGGTACGGGAGGACAGAAGTCCTACGAGCAGTACTTC. Together with reference TRBV11-2 and TRBJ2-7, the CDR3 gives the full variable domain: EAGVAQSPRYKIIEKRQSVAFWCNPISGHATLYWYQQILGQGPKLLIQFQNNGVVDDSQLPKDRFSAERLKGVDSTLKIQPAKLEDSAVYLCASSLGTGGQKSYEQYFGPGTRLTVT.